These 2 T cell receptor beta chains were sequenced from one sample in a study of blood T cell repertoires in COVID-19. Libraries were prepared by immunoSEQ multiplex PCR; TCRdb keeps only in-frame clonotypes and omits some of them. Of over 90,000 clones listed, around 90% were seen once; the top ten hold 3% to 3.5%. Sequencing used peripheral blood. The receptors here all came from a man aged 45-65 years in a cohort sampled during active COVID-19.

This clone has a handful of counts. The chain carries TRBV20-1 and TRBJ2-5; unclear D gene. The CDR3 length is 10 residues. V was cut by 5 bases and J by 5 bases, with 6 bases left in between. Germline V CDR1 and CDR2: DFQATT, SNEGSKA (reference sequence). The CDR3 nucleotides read TGCAGTGCTTACAGCGAGACCCAGTACTTC. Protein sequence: CSAYSETQYF.

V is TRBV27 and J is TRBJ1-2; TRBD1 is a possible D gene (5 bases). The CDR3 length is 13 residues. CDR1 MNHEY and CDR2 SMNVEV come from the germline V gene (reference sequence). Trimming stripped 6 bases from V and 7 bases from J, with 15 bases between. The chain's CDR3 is CASRQDGVGGYTF. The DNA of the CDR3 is TGTGCCAGCAGACAGGATGGGGTGGGTGGCTACACCTTC.